A single sample gave rise to the 11 T cell receptor beta chains below, sequenced in a study of shared clonotypes between healthy human individuals. Here immunoSEQ multiplex PCR was the method, and the copy in TCRdb shows in-frame clones only, minus some. The table has roughly 2.5 million clones, about 92% seen once. The sequenced sample consisted of naive CD4+ T cells sorted from blood. Described subset: CD45RA+ positively selected. The receptors were gathered from a young man in good health.

The genes are TRBV10-3 and TRBJ2-3; TRBD2 agrees at 15 bases. The V segment lost 11 bases and the J segment 6 bases; nucleotides outside the gene matches: 9. The CDR3 totals 15 residues. CDR1 and CDR2 from the germline V gene are ENHRY and SYGVKD. The CDR3 here is CAASPGTSGRDTQYF. The CDR3 region has the DNA TGTGCCGCCTCGCCCGGGACTAGCGGGAGGGATACGCAGTATTTT.

The chain employs TRBV5-1 and TRBJ2-7; 7 nucleotides agree with TRBD1. J lost 1 base, V lost 4 bases, and 8 bases had no gene match. This CDR3 has 15 residues. From germline, CDR1 is SGHRS and CDR2 YFSETQ. CDR3 coding DNA: TGCGCCAGCAGCCCAGGGGACAGCATATCCTACGAGCAGTACTTC. It specifies CASSPGDSISYEQYF.

This clone was seen a few times. This rearrangement joins TRBV6-1 to TRBJ1-2; no definite D call. CDR1 and CDR2 from the germline V gene are MNHNS and SASEGT. The CDR3 contains 11 residues. The V gene lost 5 bases and the J gene lost 4 bases, with 5 bases spanning the gap. CDR3 DNA sequence: TGTGCCAGCAGTAACAGCTATGGCTACACCTTC. It specifies CASSNSYGYTF.

The gene calls are TRBV28 and TRBJ1-4; 9 bases are a match to TRBD1. The CDR3 covers 15 residues. CDR1 and CDR2 (germline): MDHEN, SYDVKM. The V segment lost 4 bases and the J segment 5 bases; nucleotides outside the gene matches: 5. The CDR3 here is CASSSRQGVNEKLFF. In DNA, the CDR3 is TGTGCCAGCAGTTCCAGACAGGGGGTAAATGAAAAACTGTTTTTT.

The genes are TRBV30 and TRBJ2-3; D gene uncertain. Trimming shortened V by 4 bases and J by 6 bases, and 8 bases separated the two germline ends. The CDR3 is 11 residues long. Germline CDR1 reads GTSNPN; CDR2 reads SVGIG (reference sequence). CDR3 amino acids: CAWIGRDTQYF. CDR3 bases: TGTGCCTGGATTGGACGCGATACGCAGTATTTT.

The chain carries TRBV27 and TRBJ1-6; D is unresolved. The length of the CDR3 is 16 residues. Germline V gene data show CDR1 as MNHEY and CDR2 as SMNVEV (reference sequence). The ends were cut back, 1 base at V and 7 bases at J, with 14 bases in the middle. The CDR3 region is CASSLYRSPTNSPLHF. Here the CDR3 DNA reads TGTGCCAGCAGTTTATACCGGAGCCCCACCAATTCACCCCTCCACTTT.

The rearrangement uses TRBV2 and TRBJ1-6; D is unclear. The CDR3 length is 15 residues. Germline CDR1 and CDR2: SNHLY and FYNNEI. Between the trimmed V and J ends, which lost 6 bases and 0 bases, there was a span of 9 bases. This CDR3 reads CASSLPSSYNSPLHF. The DNA for the CDR3 is TGTGCCAGCAGCTTACCAAGCTCCTATAATTCACCCCTCCACTTT.

This chain links TRBV5-4 with TRBJ2-1; D is unresolved. Between the trimmed V and J ends, which lost 3 bases and 0 bases, there was a span of 7 bases. Looked up from germline, CDR1 is SGHNT and CDR2 is YYREEE (reference sequence). This CDR3 contains 14 residues. The CDR3 loop is CASSSSSSYNEQFF. Written as DNA, the CDR3 is TGTGCCAGCAGCTCGAGTAGCTCCTACAATGAGCAGTTCTTC.

This clone was observed a few times. This chain joins TRBV6-5 and TRBJ1-2; no clear D gene. Germline V gives CDR1 MNHEY, CDR2 SVGAGI. The V end was cut by 7 bases, the J end by 8 bases, with 11 bases between. The CDR3 runs 11 residues. In DNA, the CDR3 is TGTGCCAGCACCCACCGAGGCGGCTACACCTTC. Protein sequence: CASTHRGGYTF.

V and J are TRBV30 and TRBJ2-3; 10 bases are a match to TRBD2. The CDR3 runs 14 residues. Germline CDR1 reads GTSNPN; CDR2 reads SVGIG (reference sequence). V lost 7 bases, J lost 5 bases, and 9 bases stayed unmatched. The CDR3 DNA sequence: TGTGCCTCGGGCCCAGCGGGGGGGGGAGATACGCAGTATTTT. It translates to CASGPAGGGDTQYF.

About this clone: The same CDR3 can be traced to other DNA sequences in this sample. The chain combines TRBV7-2 with TRBJ2-7; 8 bases are shared with TRBD2. The germline V gene has CDR1 SGHTA and CDR2 FQGNSA. This CDR3 has 13 amino acids. Trimming removed 5 bases from V and 3 bases from J; junction bases left unmatched: 3. The CDR3 coding sequence is TGTGCCAGCAGCACCGGGACTAGCTACGAGCAGTACTTC. It specifies CASSTGTSYEQYF.